The 25 T cell receptor beta chains presented below share a single source sample, sequenced in a study of vaccination and CD4 T cells after COVID-19. These receptors' targets are unknown. Researchers used the Oncomine TCR Beta short-read assay to sequence DNA from cultured CD4+ T cells. MiXCR, run by TCRdb on the PCR reads, gives a single entry per CDR3 protein. The sample contains around 19,000 distinct CDR3 sequences, about 44% of which appear only once. Indicated treatment: roughly 11-day PBMC culture with coronavirus spike peptide pools or control peptides (ViraFEST assay). The sequenced sample was CD4+ T cells from blood, cultured in vitro, obtained before SARS-CoV-2 vaccination. All receptors come from a human donor who had recovered from COVID-19.

The CDR3: CASSALSGGSTDTQYF. DNA of the CDR3: TGTGCCAGCAGTGCGTTGTCGGGGGGAAGCACAGATACGCAGTATTTT. The chain is built from TRBV6-1 and TRBJ2-3, with 7 nucleotides matching TRBD2. Germline V CDR1 and CDR2: MNHNS, SASEGT. The CDR3 is made up of 16 amino acids. V dropped 4 bases and J dropped 0; count of bases not matched to a gene: 7.

V and J are TRBV7-9 and TRBJ2-1; 12 positions match TRBD2. The CDR3 loop spans 17 amino acids. Germline-derived CDR1 and CDR2 are SEHNR and FQNEAQ (reference sequence). Germline trimming cut 1 base from V and 5 bases from J; bases unmatched to any gene: 6. The CDR3 DNA is TGTGCCAGCAGCTTAGTCTGGACTAGCGGGATGGACAATGAGCAGTTCTTC. Translated, it gives CASSLVWTSGMDNEQFF.

The chain couples TRBV7-9 to TRBJ2-7; the D gene is possibly TRBD1 (6 bases). Per germline, CDR1 SEHNR and CDR2 FQNEAQ (reference sequence). The CDR3 contains 15 residues. V was trimmed by 0 bases and J by 5 bases, leaving 14 bases between them. The chain's CDR3 is CASSLAHRGIDEQYF. CDR3 nucleotide sequence: TGTGCCAGCAGCTTAGCGCATAGGGGGATCGACGAGCAGTACTTC.

CDR3 loop: CASSPGTDTDTQYF. The CDR3 DNA reads as TGTGCCAGCTCACCCGGGACGGACACAGATACGCAGTATTTT. J is TRBJ2-3 and V is TRBV18; either TRBD1 or TRBD2 may supply D (5 bases each). The germline V gene encodes CDR1 KGHSH and CDR2 LQKENI. The ends were cut back, 3 bases at V and 2 bases at J, with 9 bases in the middle. There are 14 residues in the CDR3. Based on the CDR3 plus reference TRBV18 and TRBJ2-3, the full variable domain is NAGVMQNPRHLVRRRGQEARLRCSPMKGHSHVYWYRQLPEEGLKFMVYLQKENIIDESGMPKERFSAEFPKEGPSILRIQQVVRGDSAAYFCASSPGTDTDTQYFGPGTRLTVL.

The V call is TRBV20-1, the J call TRBJ2-7; 8 nucleotides match TRBD2. The CDR3 spans 15 residues. J lost 3 bases, V lost 3 bases, and 10 bases had no gene match. Per the germline V gene, CDR1 is DFQATT and CDR2 is SNEGSKA (reference sequence). In nucleotides, the CDR3 is TGCAGTGCTAGGGGACTGATAGCGGGGAACTACGAGCAGTACTTC. It specifies CSARGLIAGNYEQYF.

J is TRBJ2-7 and V is TRBV20-1; D remains ambiguous. The V end lost 7 bases, the J end lost 2 bases, and 9 bases lay between the germline ends. Germline V CDR1 and CDR2: DFQATT, SNEGSKA (reference sequence). CDR3 length: 11 amino acids. This CDR3 reads CSVLGAYEQYF. The CDR3 bases are TGCAGTGTTCTGGGTGCCTACGAGCAGTACTTC.

The chain links TRBV12-3 or TRBV12-4 to TRBJ1-6; D is possibly TRBD1 (5 bases). The V end was cut by 3 bases, the J end by 14 bases, with 14 bases between. The CDR3 loop spans 13 amino acids. The CDR3 region is CASSLARVWSLHF. The CDR3 DNA is TGTGCCAGCAGTTTGGCCAGGGTATGGTCCCTCCACTTT.

The chain combines TRBV27 with TRBJ1-2, with 7 bases matching TRBD1. CDR3 size: 14 residues. CDR1 MNHEY and CDR2 SMNVEV come from the germline V gene (reference sequence). J gave up 8 bases and V 6 bases, and 12 bases lay outside the gene matches. The CDR3 loop reads CASRRQGVTFGYTF. CDR3 DNA sequence: TGTGCCAGCAGACGACAGGGAGTAACTTTCGGCTACACCTTC.

On this clonotype itself: One end of the junction varies from germline; a read error may be responsible. The chain employs TRBV4-3 and TRBJ1-5, with D unresolved. The CDR3 spans 14 residues. The germline V gene encodes CDR1 LGHNA and CDR2 YSLEER. The CDR3 DNA is TGCGCCAGCAGCCAAGATCTCACAGTTCAGCCCCAGCGTTTT. It translates to CASSQDLTVQPQRF.

The V call is TRBV29-1, the J call TRBJ1-3, with D possibly being TRBD1 (5 bases). The CDR3 runs 13 residues. Trimming pared 7 bases from V and 8 bases from J, leaving 18 bases between. Germline-derived CDR1 and CDR2 are SQVTM and ANQGSEA. CDR3 bases: TGCAGCGCTGACGGGCCAGGGACGGACACCATATATTTT. It specifies CSADGPGTDTIYF.

The chain uses TRBV6-1 and TRBJ1-6; D unclear. Trimming pared 2 bases from V and 9 bases from J, leaving 8 bases between. Germline values: CDR1 MNHNS, CDR2 SASEGT. The length of the CDR3 is 13 residues. CDR3 loop: CASSESDFSPLHF. In DNA, the CDR3 is TGTGCCAGCAGTGAAAGCGACTTTTCACCCCTCCACTTT.

The sample holds a few counts of this clonotype. The gene calls are TRBV19 and TRBJ1-5, with a weak D call TRBD1 (5 bases). The CDR3 is 12 amino acids. CDR1 and CDR2 (germline): LNHDA, SQIVND (reference sequence). V was cut by 11 bases and J by 7 bases, with 15 bases left in between. The CDR3 region has the DNA TGTGCCTCGAACGGGGCAGGGCAGCCCCAGCATTTT. Encoded protein: CASNGAGQPQHF. Using reference TRBV19 and TRBJ1-5 for the parts outside the CDR3, the full variable domain is DGGITQSPKYLFRKEGQNVTLSCEQNLNHDAMYWYRQDPGQGLRLIYYSQIVNDFQKGDIAEGYSVSREKKESFPLTVTSAQKNPTAFYLCASNGAGQPQHFGDGTRLSIL.

The chain links TRBV18 to TRBJ1-1, with D uncertain. CDR1 and CDR2 from the germline V gene are KGHSH and LQKENI. Trimming removed 0 bases from V and 4 bases from J, with 12 bases in between. The CDR3 runs to 15 residues. The CDR3 region is CASSPPIGVSTEAFF. In DNA, the CDR3 is TGTGCCAGCTCACCACCGATTGGAGTGAGCACTGAAGCTTTCTTT.

This clonotype was recorded once. A read error may produce the germline difference seen at one junction end. The genes are TRBV2 and TRBJ2-1; D unresolved. The CDR3 contains 12 residues. Germline values: CDR1 SNHLY, CDR2 FYNNEI. This chain's CDR3 is CASSKAGNEQFF. CDR3 nucleotide sequence: TGTGCCAGCAGTAAAGCCGGGAATGAGCAGTTCTTC.

The gene calls are TRBV19 and TRBJ2-2; D remains unclear. Germline V lookup: CDR1 LNHDA, CDR2 SQIVND (reference sequence). The CDR3 consists of 17 residues. Deletions cut 6 bases from V and 3 bases from J, with 20 bases between. The CDR3 nucleotides read TGTGCCAGTAGCCAACCTAACTGGTACGAGGACACCGGGGAGCTGTTTTTT. Translated, it gives CASSQPNWYEDTGELFF.

V gene TRBV7-2 combines with J gene TRBJ1-2; 9 positions match TRBD1. The CDR3 extends over 16 amino acids. The V segment lost 5 bases and the J segment 7 bases; nucleotides outside the gene matches: 14. The germline V gene encodes CDR1 SGHTA and CDR2 FQGNSA. The CDR3 is CASSRNTGGASSGYTF. CDR3 bases: TGTGCCAGCAGCCGCAACACAGGGGGCGCGTCAAGTGGCTACACCTTC.

The chain uses TRBV21-1 and TRBJ2-7; no DNA check was done on the table's D call, TRBD1. TRBV21-1 is tagged as a pseudogene. The CDR3 length is 16 residues. The CDR3 loop reads CASSKEWDRVSYEQYF. The CDR3 DNA follows: TGTGCCAGCAGCAAAGAATGGGACAGGGTTTCCTACGAGCAGTACTTC.

This sequence joins TRBV2 and TRBJ2-7; D may be TRBD2 (5 bases). Per germline, CDR1 SNHLY and CDR2 FYNNEI. Trimming cost V 6 bases and J 5 bases, with 17 bases left between them. This CDR3 spans 14 amino acids. The CDR3 protein is CASRRAVGFHEQYF. CDR3 in DNA: TGTGCCAGCAGGAGGGCTGTAGGTTTCCACGAGCAGTACTTC.

This chain joins TRBV30 and TRBJ1-2; D gene ambiguous. The CDR3 consists of 12 residues. Trimming removed 4 bases at V and 12 bases at J, with 18 bases between. Germline V gives CDR1 GTSNPN, CDR2 SVGIG (reference sequence). The chain's CDR3 is CAWNRRGPSDTF. DNA of the CDR3: TGTGCCTGGAACCGCCGGGGTCCGTCCGACACCTTC.

The chain recombines TRBV19 with TRBJ1-5; D is uncertain. The CDR3 runs 10 residues. CDR1 is LNHDA and CDR2 is SQIVND in the germline V gene (reference sequence). The V and J ends lost 7 bases and 7 bases respectively, with 5 bases between them. The CDR3 DNA reads as TGTGCCAGTAACCGGCAGCCCCAGCATTTT. Protein: CASNRQPQHF.

By share, this clonotype ranks as medium-sized. The V and J genes are TRBV2 and TRBJ2-4; 10 nucleotides align to TRBD2. V shed 8 bases, J shed 1 base, and the junction held 11 bases outside the gene matches. Germline CDR1 SNHLY, CDR2 FYNNEI. The CDR3 runs to 17 residues. In DNA form, the CDR3 reads TGTGCCAGCGGGCTAGCGGGAGTGGGTGCGGCCAAAAACATTCAGTACTTC. It specifies CASGLAGVGAAKNIQYF.

V and J are TRBV11-3 and TRBJ2-3, with D unclear. V lost 3 bases and J 3 bases, leaving 16 bases between the germline ends. The CDR3 is 16 amino acids. The germline V gene has CDR1 SGHNT and CDR2 YENEEA. CDR3 region: CASSFSGHFGTDTQYF. CDR3 DNA: TGTGCCAGCAGCTTTTCGGGCCACTTTGGTACAGATACGCAGTATTTT.

This clonotype has just a few counts. The genes are TRBV7-2 and TRBJ2-3; no clear D gene. The CDR3 extends over 14 amino acids. From germline, CDR1 is SGHTA and CDR2 FQGNSA. Deletions cut 3 bases from V and 1 base from J, with 8 bases between. The CDR3 coding sequence is TGTGCCAGCAGCTTCCAGAGACGCACAGATACGCAGTATTTT. This encodes CASSFQRRTDTQYF.

In DNA, the CDR3 is TGTGCCACCAGCAGACAGACTAGTATTGAGACCCAGTACTTC. Translation: CATSRQTSIETQYF. The rearrangement uses TRBV15 and TRBJ2-5, with D possibly being TRBD2 (6 bases). The length of the CDR3 is 14 residues. With 2 bases removed from V and 5 bases from J, the gap between germline ends came to 12 bases. Germline V gives CDR1 LNHNV, CDR2 YYDKDF (reference sequence).

This clonotype was counted a few times. The gene calls are TRBV18 and TRBJ1-2, with a weak D call TRBD1 (6 bases). The CDR3 is 14 residues long. CDR1 is KGHSH, CDR2 LQKENI, per germline. The germline V and J ends were trimmed by 1 base and 3 bases, with 9 bases remaining between them. The CDR3: CASSPLPGDYGYTF. In DNA, the CDR3 is TGTGCCAGCTCACCACTCCCAGGGGACTATGGCTACACCTTC.